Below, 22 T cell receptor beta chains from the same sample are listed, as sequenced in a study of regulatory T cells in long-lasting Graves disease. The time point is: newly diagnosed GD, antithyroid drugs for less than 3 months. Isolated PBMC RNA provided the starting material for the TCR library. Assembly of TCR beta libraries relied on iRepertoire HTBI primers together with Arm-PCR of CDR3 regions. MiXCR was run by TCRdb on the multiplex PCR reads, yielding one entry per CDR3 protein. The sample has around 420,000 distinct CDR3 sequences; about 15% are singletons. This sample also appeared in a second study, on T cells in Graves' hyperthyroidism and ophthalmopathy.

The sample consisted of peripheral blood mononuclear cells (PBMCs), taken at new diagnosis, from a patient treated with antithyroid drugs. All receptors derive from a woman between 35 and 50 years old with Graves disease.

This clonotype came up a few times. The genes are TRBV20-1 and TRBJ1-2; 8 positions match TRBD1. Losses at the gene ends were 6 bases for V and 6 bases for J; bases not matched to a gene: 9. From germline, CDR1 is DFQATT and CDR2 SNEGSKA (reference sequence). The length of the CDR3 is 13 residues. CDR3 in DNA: TGCAGTGCCGAGGACAGGGATCCCCATGGCTACACCTTC. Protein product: CSAEDRDPHGYTF.

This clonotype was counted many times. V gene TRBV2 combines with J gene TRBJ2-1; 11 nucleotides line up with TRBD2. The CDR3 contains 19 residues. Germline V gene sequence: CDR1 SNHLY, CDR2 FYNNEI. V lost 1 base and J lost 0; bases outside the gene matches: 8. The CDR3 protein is CASSEVSGRGGYSYNEQFF. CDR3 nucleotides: TGTGCCAGCAGTGAAGTTAGCGGGAGGGGGGGATACTCCTACAATGAGCAGTTCTTC.

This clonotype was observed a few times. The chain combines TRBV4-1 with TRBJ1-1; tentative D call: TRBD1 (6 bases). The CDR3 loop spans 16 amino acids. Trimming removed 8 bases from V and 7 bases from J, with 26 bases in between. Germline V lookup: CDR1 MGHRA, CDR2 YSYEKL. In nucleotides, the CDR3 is TGCGCCAGCGTATCGGTCCGGGGGCGAAACAGAAATGAAGCTTTCTTT. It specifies CASVSVRGRNRNEAFF.

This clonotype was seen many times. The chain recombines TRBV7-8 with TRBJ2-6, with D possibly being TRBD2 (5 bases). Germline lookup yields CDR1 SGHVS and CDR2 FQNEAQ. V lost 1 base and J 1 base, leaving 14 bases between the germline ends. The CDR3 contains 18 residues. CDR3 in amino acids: CASSLGRVVESGANVLTF. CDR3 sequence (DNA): TGTGCCAGCAGCTTAGGGCGGGTGGTGGAATCTGGGGCCAACGTCCTGACTTTC.

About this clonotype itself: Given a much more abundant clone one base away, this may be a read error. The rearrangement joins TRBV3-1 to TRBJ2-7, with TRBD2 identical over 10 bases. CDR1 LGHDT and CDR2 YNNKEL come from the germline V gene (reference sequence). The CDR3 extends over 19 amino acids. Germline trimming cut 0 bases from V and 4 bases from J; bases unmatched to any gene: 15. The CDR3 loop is CASSQEFSGRSPYMYEQYV. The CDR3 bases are TGTGCCAGCAGCCAAGAGTTTAGCGGGAGGTCCCCCTACATGTACGAGCAGTACGTC.

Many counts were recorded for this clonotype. CDR3 nucleotides: TGTGCCTGGAGTGTCGGAGGGCTCTGGGGCTACACCTTC. It is translated as CAWSVGGLWGYTF. The V and J genes are TRBV30 and TRBJ1-2, with D unresolved. This CDR3 is built from 13 residues. The germline V gene encodes CDR1 GTSNPN and CDR2 SVGIG (reference sequence). Trimming cost V 0 bases and J 8 bases, with 13 bases left between them.

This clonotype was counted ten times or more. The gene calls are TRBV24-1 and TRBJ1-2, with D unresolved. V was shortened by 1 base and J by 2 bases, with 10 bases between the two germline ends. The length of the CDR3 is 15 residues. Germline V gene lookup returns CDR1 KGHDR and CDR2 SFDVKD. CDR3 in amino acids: CATSDFSLPNYGYTF. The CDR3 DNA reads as TGTGCCACCAGTGATTTTAGTCTTCCGAACTATGGCTACACCTTC.

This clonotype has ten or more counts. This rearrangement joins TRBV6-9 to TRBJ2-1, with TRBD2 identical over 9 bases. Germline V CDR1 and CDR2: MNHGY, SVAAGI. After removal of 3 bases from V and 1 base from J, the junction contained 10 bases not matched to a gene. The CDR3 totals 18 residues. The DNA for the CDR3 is TGTGCCAGCAGTTACGGGGGACTAGCAGAAGGGTCCTACAATGAGCAGTTCTTC. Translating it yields CASSYGGLAEGSYNEQFF.

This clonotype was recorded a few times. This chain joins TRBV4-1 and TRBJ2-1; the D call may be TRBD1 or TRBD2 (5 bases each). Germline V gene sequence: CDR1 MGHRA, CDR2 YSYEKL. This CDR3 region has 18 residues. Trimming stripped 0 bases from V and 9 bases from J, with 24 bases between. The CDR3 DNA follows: TGCGCCAGCAGCCAAGATTACCGGGGTCGAAGGGGTGGGAGTGAGCAGTTCTTC. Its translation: CASSQDYRGRRGGSEQFF.

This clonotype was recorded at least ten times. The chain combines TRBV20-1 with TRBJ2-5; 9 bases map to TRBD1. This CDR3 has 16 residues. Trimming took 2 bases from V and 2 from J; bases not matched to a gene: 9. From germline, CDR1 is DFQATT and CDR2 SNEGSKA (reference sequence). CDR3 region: CSARPALGQGQETQYF. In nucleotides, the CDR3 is TGCAGTGCTAGACCCGCCCTTGGACAGGGGCAAGAGACCCAGTACTTC.

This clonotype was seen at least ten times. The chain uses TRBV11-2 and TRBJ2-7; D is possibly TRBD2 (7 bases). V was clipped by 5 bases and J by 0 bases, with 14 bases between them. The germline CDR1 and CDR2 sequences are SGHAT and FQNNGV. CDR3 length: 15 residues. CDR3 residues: CASSPGGALSYEQYF. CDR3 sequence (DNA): TGTGCCAGCAGCCCTGGGGGGGCTCTCTCCTACGAGCAGTACTTC.

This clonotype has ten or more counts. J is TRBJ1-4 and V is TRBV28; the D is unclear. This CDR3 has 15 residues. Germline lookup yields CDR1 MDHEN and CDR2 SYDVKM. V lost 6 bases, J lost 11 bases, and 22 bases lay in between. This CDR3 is CASSPRESGYGKLFF. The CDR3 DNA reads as TGTGCCAGCAGCCCCCGTGAGTCGGGGTATGGGAAACTGTTTTTT.

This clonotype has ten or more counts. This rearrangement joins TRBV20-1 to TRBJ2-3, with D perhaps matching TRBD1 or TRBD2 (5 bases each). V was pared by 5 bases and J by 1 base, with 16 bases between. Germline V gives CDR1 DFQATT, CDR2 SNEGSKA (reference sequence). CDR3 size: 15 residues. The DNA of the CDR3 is TGCAGTGCTCCCCGGGACGGATCACGCACAGATACGCAGTATTTT. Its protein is CSAPRDGSRTDTQYF.

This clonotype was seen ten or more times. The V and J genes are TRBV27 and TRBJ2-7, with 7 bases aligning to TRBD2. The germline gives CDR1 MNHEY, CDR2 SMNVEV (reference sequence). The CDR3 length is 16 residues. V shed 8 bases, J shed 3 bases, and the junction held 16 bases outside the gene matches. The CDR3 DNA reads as TGTGCCAGCTTTGGTCGATGGGGGGGAGCGGACTACGAGCAGTACTTC. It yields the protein CASFGRWGGADYEQYF.

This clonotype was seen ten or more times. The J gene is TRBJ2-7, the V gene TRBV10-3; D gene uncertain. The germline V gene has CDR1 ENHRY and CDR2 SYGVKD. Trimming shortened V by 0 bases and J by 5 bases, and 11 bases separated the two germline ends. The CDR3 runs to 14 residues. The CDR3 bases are TGTGCCATCAGTGAGTCGAACCGAGTTAACGAGCAGTACTTC. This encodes CAISESNRVNEQYF.

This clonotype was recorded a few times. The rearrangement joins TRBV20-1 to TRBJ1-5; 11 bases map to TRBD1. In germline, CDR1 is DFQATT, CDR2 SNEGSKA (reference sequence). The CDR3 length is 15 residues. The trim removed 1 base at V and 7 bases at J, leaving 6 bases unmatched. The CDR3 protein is CSARGAGQGGQPQHF. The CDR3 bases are TGCAGTGCTAGAGGGGCGGGACAGGGGGGCCAGCCCCAGCATTTT.

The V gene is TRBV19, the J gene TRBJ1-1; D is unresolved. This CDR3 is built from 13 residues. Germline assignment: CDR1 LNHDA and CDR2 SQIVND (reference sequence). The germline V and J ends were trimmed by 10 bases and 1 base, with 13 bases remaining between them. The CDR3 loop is CATAGETNTEAFF. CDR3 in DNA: TGTGCCACGGCGGGAGAGACGAACACTGAAGCTTTCTTT.

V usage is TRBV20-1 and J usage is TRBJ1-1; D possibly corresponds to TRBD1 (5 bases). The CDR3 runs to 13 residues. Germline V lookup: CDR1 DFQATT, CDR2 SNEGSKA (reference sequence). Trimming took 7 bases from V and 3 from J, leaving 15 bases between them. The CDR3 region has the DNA TGCAGTGTACACTCCGGGGACGACACTGAAGCTTTCTTT. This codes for CSVHSGDDTEAFF.

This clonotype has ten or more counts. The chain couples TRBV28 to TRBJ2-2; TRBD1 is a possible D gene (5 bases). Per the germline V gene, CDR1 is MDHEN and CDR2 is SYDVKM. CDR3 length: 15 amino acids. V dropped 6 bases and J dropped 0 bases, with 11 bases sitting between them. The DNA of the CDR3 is TGTGCCAGCAGCAGAGACAGCGCGAACACCGGGGAGCTGTTTTTT. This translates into CASSRDSANTGELFF.

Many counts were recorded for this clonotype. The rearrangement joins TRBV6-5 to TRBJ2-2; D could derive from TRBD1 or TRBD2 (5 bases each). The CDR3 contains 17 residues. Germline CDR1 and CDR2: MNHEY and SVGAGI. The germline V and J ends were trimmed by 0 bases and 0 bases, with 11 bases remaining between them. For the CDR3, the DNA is TGTGCCAGCAGTTACTCGAGGGTCAGGGCGAACACCGGGGAGCTGTTTTTT. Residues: CASSYSRVRANTGELFF.

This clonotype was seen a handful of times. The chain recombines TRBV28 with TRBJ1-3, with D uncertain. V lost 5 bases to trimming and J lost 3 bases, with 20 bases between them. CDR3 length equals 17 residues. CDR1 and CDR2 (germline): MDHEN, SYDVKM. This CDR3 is CASSPPGRSAGGNTIYF. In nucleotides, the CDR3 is TGTGCCAGCAGTCCCCCCGGCAGGAGCGCGGGTGGAAACACCATATATTTT. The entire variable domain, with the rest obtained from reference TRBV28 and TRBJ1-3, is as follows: DVKVTQSSRYLVKRTGEKVFLECVQDMDHENMFWYRQDPGLGLRLIYFSYDVKMKEKGDIPEGYSVSREKKERFSLILESASTNQTSMYLCASSPPGRSAGGNTIYFGEGSWLTVV.

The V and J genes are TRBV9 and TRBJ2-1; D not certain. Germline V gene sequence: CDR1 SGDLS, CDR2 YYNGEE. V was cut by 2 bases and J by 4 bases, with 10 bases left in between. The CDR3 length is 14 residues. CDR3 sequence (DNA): TGTGCCAGCAGCGTCTCAGGAGTATACAATGAGCAGTTCTTC. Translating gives CASSVSGVYNEQFF.